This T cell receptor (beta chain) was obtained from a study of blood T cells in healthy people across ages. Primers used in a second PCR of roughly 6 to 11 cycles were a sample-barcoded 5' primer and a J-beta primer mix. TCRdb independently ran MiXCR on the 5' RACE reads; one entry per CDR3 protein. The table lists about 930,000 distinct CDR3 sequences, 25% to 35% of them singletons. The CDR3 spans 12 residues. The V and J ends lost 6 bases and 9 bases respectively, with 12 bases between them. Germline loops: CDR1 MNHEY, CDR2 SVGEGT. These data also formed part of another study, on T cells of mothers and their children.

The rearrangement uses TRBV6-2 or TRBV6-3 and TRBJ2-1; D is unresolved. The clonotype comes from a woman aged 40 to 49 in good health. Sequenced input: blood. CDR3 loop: CASSIPAFEQFF. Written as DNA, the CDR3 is TGTGCCAGCAGCATCCCAGCTTTTGAGCAGTTCTTC.